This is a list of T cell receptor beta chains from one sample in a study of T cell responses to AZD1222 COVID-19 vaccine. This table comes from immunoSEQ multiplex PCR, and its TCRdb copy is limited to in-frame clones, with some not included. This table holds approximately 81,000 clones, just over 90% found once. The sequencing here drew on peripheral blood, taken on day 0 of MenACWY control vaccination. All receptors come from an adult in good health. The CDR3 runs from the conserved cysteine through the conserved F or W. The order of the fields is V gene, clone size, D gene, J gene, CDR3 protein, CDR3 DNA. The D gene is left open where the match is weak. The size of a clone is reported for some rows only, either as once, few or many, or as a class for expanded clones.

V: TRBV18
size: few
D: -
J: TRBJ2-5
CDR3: CASSPEWNRETQYF
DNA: TGTGCCAGCTCACCGGAATGGAACAGAGAGACCCAGTACTTC

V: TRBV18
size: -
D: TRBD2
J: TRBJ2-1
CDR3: CASSPLAGGDNEQFF
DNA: TGTGCCAGCTCACCACTAGCGGGAGGGGACAATGAGCAGTTCTTC

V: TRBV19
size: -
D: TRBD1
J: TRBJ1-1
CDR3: CASSLRQGEGNTEAFF
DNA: TGTGCCAGTAGTCTCCGACAGGGTGAGGGGAACACTGAAGCTTTCTTT

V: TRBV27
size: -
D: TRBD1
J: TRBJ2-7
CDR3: CASRDRGTGPYEQYF
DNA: TGTGCCAGCAGGGATCGCGGGACAGGACCTTACGAGCAGTACTTC

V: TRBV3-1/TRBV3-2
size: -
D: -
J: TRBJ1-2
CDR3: CASSQEDSSYGYTF
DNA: TGTGCCAGCAGCCAAGAGGACAGCTCCTATGGCTACACCTTC

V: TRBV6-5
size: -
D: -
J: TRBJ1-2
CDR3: CASTGRGMNGYTF
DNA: TGTGCCAGCACGGGGCGAGGGATGAATGGCTACACCTTC

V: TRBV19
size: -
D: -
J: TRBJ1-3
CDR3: CASSGTDYYSGNTIYF
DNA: TGTGCCAGTAGTGGGACGGACTACTACTCTGGAAACACCATATATTTT

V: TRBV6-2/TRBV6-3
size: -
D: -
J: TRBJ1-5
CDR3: CASSLSLLASGVHQPQHF
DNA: TGTGCCAGCAGTTTATCCCTTCTGGCTTCGGGGGTTCATCAGCCCCAGCATTTT

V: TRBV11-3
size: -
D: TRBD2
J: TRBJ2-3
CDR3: CASSWSGNPTDTQYF
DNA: TGTGCCAGCAGCTGGAGCGGGAACCCGACAGATACGCAGTATTTT

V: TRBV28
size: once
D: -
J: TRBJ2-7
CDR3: CASSRPGYEQYF
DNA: TGTGCCAGCAGCAGACCTGGGTACGAGCAGTACTTC

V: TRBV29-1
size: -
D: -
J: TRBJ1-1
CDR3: CSVGQGVTEAFF
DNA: TGCAGCGTTGGGCAGGGAGTCACTGAAGCTTTCTTT

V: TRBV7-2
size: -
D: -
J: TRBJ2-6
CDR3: CASSLFTSGANVLTF
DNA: TGTGCCAGCAGCTTATTCACCTCTGGGGCCAACGTCCTGACTTTC

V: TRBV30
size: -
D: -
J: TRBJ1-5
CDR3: CAWSVGGASQPQHF
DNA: TGTGCCTGGAGTGTTGGGGGGGCAAGTCAGCCCCAGCATTTT

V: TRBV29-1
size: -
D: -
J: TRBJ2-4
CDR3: CSVRDFLAKNIQYF
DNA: TGCAGCGTCCGGGACTTCCTAGCCAAAAACATTCAGTACTTC

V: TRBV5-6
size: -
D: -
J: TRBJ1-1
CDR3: CASSLGGTVEAFF
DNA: TGTGCCAGCAGCTTGGGGGGTACGGTTGAAGCTTTCTTT

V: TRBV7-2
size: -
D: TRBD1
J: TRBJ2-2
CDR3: CASSLTGDTGELFF
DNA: TGTGCCAGCAGCCTTACAGGGGATACCGGGGAGCTGTTTTTT

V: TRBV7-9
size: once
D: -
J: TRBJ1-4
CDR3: CASSITPPGARSNEKLFF
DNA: TGTGCCAGCAGCATCACCCCCCCAGGGGCGCGAAGTAATGAAAAACTGTTTTTT

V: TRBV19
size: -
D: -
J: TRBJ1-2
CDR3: CASSIQAAANYGYTF
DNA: TGTGCCAGTAGTATTCAGGCAGCAGCTAACTATGGCTACACCTTC

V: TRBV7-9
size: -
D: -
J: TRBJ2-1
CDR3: CASSSGTLYNEQFF
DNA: TGTGCCAGCAGCTCGGGAACCCTTTACAATGAGCAGTTCTTC

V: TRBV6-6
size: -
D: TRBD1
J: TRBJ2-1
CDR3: CASSYSGQTYNEQFF
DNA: TGTGCCAGCAGTTACTCGGGACAGACCTACAATGAGCAGTTCTTC

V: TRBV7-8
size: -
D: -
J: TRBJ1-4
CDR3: CASSLAATNEKLFF
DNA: TGTGCCAGCAGCTTAGCAGCAACTAATGAAAAACTGTTTTTT

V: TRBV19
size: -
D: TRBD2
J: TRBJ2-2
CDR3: CASRTGGRGVGELFF
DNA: TGTGCCTCCCGGACTGGCGGGAGGGGGGTCGGGGAGCTGTTTTTT

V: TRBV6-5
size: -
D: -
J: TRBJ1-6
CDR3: CASSPSEGVTPLHF
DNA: TGTGCCAGCAGTCCTTCGGAAGGGGTGACACCCCTCCACTTT

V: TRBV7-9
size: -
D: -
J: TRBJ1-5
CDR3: CASSPDSQPQHF
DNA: TGTGCCAGCAGCCCCGACAGTCAGCCCCAGCATTTT